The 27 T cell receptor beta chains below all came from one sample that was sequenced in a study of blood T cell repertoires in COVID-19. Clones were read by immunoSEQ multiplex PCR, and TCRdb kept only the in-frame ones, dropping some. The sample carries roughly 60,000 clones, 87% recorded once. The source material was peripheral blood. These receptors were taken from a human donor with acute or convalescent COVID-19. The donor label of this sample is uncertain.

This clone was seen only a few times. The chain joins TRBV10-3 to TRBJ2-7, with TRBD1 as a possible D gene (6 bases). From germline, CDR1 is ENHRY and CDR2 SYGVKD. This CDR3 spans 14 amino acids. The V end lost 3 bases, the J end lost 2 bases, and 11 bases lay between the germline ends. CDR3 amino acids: CAISENRATYEQYF. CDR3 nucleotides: TGTGCCATCAGTGAAAACAGGGCGACCTACGAGCAGTACTTC.

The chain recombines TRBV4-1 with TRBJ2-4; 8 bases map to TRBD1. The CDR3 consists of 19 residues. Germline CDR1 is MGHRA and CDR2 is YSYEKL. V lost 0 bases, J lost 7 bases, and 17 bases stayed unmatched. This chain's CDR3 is CASSQEWITGGTSWNIQYF. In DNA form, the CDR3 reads TGCGCCAGCAGCCAAGAATGGATTACAGGGGGTACCAGTTGGAACATTCAGTACTTC.

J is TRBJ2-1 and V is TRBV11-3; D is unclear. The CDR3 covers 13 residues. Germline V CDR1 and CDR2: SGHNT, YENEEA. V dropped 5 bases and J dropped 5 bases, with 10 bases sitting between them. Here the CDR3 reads CASSPRTNNEQFF. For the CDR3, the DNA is TGTGCCAGCAGCCCGCGAACCAACAATGAGCAGTTCTTC. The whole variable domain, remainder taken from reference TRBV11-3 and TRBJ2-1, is EAGVVQSPRYKIIEKKQPVAFWCNPISGHNTLYWYLQNLGQGPELLIRYENEEAVDDSQLPKDRFSAERLKGVDSTLKIQPAELGDSAVYLCASSPRTNNEQFFGPGTRLTVL.

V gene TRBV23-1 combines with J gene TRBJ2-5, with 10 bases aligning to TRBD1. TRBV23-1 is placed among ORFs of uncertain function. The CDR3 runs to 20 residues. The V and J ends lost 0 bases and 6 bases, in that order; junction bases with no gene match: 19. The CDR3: CASSQSRCRATGGGFQTQYF. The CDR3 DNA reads TGCGCCAGCAGTCAATCGAGATGTCGAGCGACAGGGGGCGGCTTCCAGACCCAGTACTTC.

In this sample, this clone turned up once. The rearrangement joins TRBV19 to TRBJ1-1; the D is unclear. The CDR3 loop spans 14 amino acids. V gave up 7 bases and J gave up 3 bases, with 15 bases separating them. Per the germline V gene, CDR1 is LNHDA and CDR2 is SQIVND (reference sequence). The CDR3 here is CASTRGGSDTEAFF. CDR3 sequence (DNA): TGTGCCAGTACCCGAGGCGGGTCGGACACTGAAGCTTTCTTT.

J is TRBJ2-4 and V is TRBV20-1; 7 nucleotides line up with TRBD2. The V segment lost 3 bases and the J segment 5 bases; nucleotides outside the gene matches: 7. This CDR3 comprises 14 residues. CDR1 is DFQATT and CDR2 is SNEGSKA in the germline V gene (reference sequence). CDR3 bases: TGCAGTGCTAGTCGGGCTAGCGGTGAAAACATTCAGTACTTC. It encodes CSASRASGENIQYF.

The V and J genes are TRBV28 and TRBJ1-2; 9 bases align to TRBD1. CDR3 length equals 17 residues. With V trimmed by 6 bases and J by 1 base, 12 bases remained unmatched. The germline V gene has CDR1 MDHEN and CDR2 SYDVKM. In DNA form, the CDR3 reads TGTGCCAGCAGCCCTCACTGGGGACAGGGTCGTAACTATGGCTACACCTTC. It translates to CASSPHWGQGRNYGYTF.

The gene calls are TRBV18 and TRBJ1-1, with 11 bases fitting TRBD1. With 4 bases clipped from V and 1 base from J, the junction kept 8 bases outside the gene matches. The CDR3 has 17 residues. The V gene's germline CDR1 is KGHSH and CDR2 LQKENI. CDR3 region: CASSRDRGYTGNTEAFF. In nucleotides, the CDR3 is TGTGCCAGCTCACGGGACAGGGGGTACACCGGGAACACTGAAGCTTTCTTT.

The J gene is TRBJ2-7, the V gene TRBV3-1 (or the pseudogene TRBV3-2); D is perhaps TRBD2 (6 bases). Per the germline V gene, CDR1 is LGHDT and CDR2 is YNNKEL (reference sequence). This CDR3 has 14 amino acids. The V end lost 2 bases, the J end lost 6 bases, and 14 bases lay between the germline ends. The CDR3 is CASSQIQGGGEQYF. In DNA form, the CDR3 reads TGTGCCAGCAGCCAAATTCAGGGAGGTGGCGAGCAGTACTTC.

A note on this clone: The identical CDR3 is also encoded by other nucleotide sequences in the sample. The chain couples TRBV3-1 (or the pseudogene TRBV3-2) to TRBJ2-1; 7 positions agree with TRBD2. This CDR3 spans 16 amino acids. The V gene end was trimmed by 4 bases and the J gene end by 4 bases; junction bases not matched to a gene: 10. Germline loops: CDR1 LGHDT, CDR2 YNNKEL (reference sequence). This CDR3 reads CASSRGREGLYNEQFF. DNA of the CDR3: TGTGCCAGCAGCCGGGGGAGGGAGGGCTTGTACAATGAGCAGTTCTTC.

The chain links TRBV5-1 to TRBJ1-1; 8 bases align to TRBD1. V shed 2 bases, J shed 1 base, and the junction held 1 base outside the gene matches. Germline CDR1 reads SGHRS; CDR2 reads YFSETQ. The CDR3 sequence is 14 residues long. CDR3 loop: CASSLTGGNTEAFF. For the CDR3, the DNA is TGCGCCAGCAGCTTAACAGGGGGGAACACTGAAGCTTTCTTT.

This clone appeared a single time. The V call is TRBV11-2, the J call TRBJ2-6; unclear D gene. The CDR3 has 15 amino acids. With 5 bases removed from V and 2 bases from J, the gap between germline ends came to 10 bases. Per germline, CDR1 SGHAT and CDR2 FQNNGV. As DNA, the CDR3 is TGTGCCAGCAGCCGCCCCGGTCCTGGGGCCAACGTCCTGACTTTC. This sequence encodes CASSRPGPGANVLTF. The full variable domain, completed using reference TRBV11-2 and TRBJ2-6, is EAGVAQSPRYKIIEKRQSVAFWCNPISGHATLYWYQQILGQGPKLLIQFQNNGVVDDSQLPKDRFSAERLKGVDSTLKIQPAKLEDSAVYLCASSRPGPGANVLTFGAGSRLTVL.

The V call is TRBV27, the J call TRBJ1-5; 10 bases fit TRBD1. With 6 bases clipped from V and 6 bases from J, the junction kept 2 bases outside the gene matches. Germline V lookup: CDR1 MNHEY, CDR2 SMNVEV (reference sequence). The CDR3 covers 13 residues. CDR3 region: CASRRTGGQPQHF. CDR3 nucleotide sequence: TGTGCCAGCAGAAGGACAGGGGGTCAGCCCCAGCATTTT.

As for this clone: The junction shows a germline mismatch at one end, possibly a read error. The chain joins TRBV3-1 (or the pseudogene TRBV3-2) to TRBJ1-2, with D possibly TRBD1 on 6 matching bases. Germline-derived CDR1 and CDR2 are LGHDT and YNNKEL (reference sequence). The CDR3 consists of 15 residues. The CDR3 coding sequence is TGTGCCAGCAGCCCATCATCCCAGGGGCCAATGAGGGGGTTCTTC. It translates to CASSPSSQGPMRGFF.

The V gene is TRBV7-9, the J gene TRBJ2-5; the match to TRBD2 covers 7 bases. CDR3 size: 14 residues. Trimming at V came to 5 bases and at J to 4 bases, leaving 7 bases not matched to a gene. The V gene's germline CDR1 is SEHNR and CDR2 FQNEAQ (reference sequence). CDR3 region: CASSTETSIETQYF. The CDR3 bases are TGTGCCAGCAGCACCGAGACTAGCATAGAGACCCAGTACTTC.

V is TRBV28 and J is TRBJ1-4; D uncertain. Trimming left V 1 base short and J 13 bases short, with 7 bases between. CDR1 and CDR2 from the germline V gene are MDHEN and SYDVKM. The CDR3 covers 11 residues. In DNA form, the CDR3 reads TGTGCCAGCAGTTTATCGGGAAGACTGTTTTTT. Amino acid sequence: CASSLSGRLFF.

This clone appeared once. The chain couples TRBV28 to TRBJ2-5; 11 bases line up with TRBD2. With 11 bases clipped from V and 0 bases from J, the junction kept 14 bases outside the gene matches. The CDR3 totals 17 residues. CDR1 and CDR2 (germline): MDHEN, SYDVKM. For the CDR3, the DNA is TGTGCCGGTGGGGGGGCGGCTAGCGGGAGGTACCAAGAGACCCAGTACTTC. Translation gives CAGGGAASGRYQETQYF.

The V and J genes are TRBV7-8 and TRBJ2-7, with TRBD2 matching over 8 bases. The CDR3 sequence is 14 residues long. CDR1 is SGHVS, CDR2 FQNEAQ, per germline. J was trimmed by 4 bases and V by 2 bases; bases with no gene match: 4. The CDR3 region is CASSLNGGGYEQYF. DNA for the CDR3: TGTGCCAGCAGCTTAAACGGGGGGGGTTACGAGCAGTACTTC.

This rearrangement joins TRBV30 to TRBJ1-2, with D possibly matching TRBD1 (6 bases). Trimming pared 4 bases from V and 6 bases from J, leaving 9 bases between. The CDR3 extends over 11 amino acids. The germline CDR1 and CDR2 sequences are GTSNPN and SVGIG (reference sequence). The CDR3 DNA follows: TGTGCCTGGAATTACAGGGATGGCTACACCTTC. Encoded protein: CAWNYRDGYTF.

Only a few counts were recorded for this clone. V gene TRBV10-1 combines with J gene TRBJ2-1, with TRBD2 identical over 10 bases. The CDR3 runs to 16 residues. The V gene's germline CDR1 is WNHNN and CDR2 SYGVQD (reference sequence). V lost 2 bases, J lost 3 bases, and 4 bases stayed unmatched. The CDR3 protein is CASSENVAGGYNEQFF. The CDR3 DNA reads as TGCGCCAGCAGTGAGAATGTAGCGGGGGGCTACAATGAGCAGTTCTTC.

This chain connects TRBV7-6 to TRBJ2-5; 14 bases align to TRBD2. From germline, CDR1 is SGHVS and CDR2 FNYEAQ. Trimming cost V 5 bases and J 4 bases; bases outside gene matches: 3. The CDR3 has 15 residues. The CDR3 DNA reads TGTGCCAGCAGCGCAGGACTAGCGGGAGGAGAGACCCAGTACTTC. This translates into CASSAGLAGGETQYF.

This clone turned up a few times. The DNA for the CDR3 is TGTGCCAGCAGCGGACGGGGACAGGTAAACACCGGGGAGCTGTTTTTT. It codes for CASSGRGQVNTGELFF. The J gene is TRBJ2-2, the V gene TRBV9; 8 bases line up with TRBD1. With V trimmed by 3 bases and J by 2 bases, 6 bases remained unmatched. This CDR3 has 16 residues. Per the germline V gene, CDR1 is SGDLS and CDR2 is YYNGEE.

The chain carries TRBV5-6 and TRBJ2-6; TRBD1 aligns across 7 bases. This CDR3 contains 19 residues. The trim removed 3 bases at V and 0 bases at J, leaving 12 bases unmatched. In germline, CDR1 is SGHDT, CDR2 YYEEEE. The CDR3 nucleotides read TGTGCCAGCAGCTCGTCCTCCGGGACAGACCTCTCTGGGGCCAACGTCCTGACTTTC. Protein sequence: CASSSSSGTDLSGANVLTF.

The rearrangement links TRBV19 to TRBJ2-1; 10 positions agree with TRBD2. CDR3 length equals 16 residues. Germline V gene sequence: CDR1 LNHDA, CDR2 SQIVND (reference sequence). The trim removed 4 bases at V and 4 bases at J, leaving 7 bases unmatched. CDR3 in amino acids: CASSRAGTSVYNEQFF. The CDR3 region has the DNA TGTGCCAGTAGTAGGGCCGGGACTAGCGTATACAATGAGCAGTTCTTC.

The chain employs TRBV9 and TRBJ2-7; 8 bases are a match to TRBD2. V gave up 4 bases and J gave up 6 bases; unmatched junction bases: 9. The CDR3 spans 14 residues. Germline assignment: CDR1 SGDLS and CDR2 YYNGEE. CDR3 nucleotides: TGTGCCAGCAGCCCCAACGTAGCGGGGAGCGAGCAGTACTTC. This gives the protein CASSPNVAGSEQYF.

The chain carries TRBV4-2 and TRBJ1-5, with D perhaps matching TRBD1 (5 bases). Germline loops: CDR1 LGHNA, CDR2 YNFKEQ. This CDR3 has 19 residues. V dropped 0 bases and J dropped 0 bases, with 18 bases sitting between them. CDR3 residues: CASSQDLPAGGNSNQPQHF. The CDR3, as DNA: TGTGCCAGCAGCCAAGATCTGCCAGCCGGGGGAAATAGCAATCAGCCCCAGCATTTT.

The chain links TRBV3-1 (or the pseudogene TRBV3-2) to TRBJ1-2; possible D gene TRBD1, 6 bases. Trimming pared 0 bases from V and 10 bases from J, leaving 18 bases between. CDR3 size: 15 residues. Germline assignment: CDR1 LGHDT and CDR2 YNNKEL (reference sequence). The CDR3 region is CASSQDLGQGRFYTF. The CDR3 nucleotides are TGTGCCAGCAGCCAAGATCTTGGGCAGGGGCGGTTCTACACCTTC.